The table lists the clone carrying this T cell receptor beta chain with a few counts. Its target is not known. The data were obtained in a study of T cells in Graves' hyperthyroidism and ophthalmopathy. Regarding the study as a whole: Prediction of ophthalmopathy progression came a median about 6 months pre-onset. Researchers found most expanded thyroid clonotypes above 0.001 in blood as well.

The CDR3 contains 16 residues. The V segment lost 0 bases and the J segment 5 bases; nucleotides outside the gene matches: 9. Germline CDR1 is GTSNPN and CDR2 is SVGIG (reference sequence). Amplified TCR beta CDR3 regions came from RNA transcripts. HTBI primers were used for first-round RT-PCR of the TCR CDR3. TCRdb reprocessed the multiplex PCR reads via MiXCR and lists one record per CDR3 protein. The data contain 500,000 to 650,000 distinct CDR3 sequences, roughly 15% of them seen just once; the ten biggest clones take up about 12%. Fresh 10 ml peripheral blood yielded PBMCs. V and J are TRBV30 and TRBJ2-2; 7 bases are a match to TRBD2. Specimen: blood. This TCR was sampled from a woman between 50 and 59 years old with Graves' ophthalmopathy. This CDR3 is CAWSVLGGSRTGELFF. DNA for the CDR3: TGTGCCTGGAGTGTACTCGGCGGGAGCCGAACCGGGGAGCTGTTTTTT.